This TCR beta chain was sequenced during a study of radiotherapy plus CTLA-4 blockade in lung cancer. The overall study: Disease control was present in roughly 29% of patients, and objective responses in 18%.

Study results and limitations: Tumor-origin TCR clones grew in blood after radiotherapy plus ipilimumab.

Both ends counted, the CDR3 spans 9 residues. Germline CDR1 and CDR2: SGHRS and YFSETQ. Turning to this clone: Its antigen is not identified. This CDR3 fails to terminate in the conserved phenylalanine or tryptophan, so it likely reflects a read error. Because the CDR3's place on the DNA is in doubt, the DNA is left out and the CDR3 is given as listed by TCRdb.

Libraries were prepared by immunoSEQ multiplex PCR; TCRdb keeps only in-frame clonotypes and omits some of them. The table includes tens of thousands of clones, 83% detected once. The receptor comes from a human donor with non-small cell lung cancer who had stable disease on radiotherapy plus ipilimumab. The starting material was peripheral blood, obtained from a patient treated with radiotherapy plus ipilimumab. This chain connects TRBV5-1 to TRBJ2-3. CDR3 region: CASSHPGHV.